This T cell receptor beta chain was documented in a study of shared clonotypes between healthy human individuals. Findings and caveats of the study: Sampling was confined to blood; repertoires within tissues likely differ.

J lost 4 bases, V lost 5 bases, and 7 bases had no gene match. There are 14 residues in the CDR3. Germline values: CDR1 MDHEN, CDR2 SYDVKM. This clone was found a few times. Its antigen remains unidentified. Deep-level running was used for the assay. Investigators spread the genomic DNA of each subset evenly over several immunoSEQ plates. Data came from immunoSEQ multiplex PCR; TCRdb stores just in-frame clones and leaves some out. The sample lists around 500,000 clones, more than 75% seen once, with around 12% in the top ten. Caucasian adults living in Nashville, Tennessee, provided all samples. This sequence joins TRBV28 and TRBJ1-2, with 7 nucleotides matching TRBD1. The sequenced sample was PBMCs. This sequence was found in a woman in her 40s in good health. Some clones in this sample may be carry-over from other donors' samples. The DNA of the CDR3 is TGTGCCAGCAGTCGCGTTGGGACAGCCTATGGCTACACCTTC. Protein: CASSRVGTAYGYTF.